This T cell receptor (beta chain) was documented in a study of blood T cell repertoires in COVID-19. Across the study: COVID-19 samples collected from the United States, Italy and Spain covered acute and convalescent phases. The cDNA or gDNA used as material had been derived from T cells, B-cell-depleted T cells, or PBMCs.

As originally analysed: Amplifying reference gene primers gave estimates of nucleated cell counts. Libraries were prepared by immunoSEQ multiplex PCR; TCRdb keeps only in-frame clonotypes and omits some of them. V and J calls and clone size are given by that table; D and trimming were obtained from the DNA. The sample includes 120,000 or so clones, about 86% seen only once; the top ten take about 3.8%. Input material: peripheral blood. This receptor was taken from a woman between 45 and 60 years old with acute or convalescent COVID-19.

Here the CDR3 DNA reads TGCAGTGCTAGAAAGGGGAAGACCCAGTACTTC. Protein sequence: CSARKGKTQYF. The genes are TRBV20-1 and TRBJ2-5, with TRBD1 as a possible D gene (5 bases). Trimming took 2 bases from V and 6 from J, leaving 7 bases between them. The CDR3 runs 11 residues. The germline V gene has CDR1 DFQATT and CDR2 SNEGSKA (reference sequence).